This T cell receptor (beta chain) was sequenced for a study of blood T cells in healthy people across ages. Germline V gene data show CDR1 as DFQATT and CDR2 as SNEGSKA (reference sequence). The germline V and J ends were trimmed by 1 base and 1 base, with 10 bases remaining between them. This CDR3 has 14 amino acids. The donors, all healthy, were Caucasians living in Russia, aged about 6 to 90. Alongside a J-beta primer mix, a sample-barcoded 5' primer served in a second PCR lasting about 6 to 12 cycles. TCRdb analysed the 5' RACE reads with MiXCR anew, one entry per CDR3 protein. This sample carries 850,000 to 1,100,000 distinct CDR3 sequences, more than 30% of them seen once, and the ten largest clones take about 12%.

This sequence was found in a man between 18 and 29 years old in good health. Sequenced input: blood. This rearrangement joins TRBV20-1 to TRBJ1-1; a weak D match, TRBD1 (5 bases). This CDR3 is CSARGTLRNTEAFF. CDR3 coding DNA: TGCAGTGCTAGAGGGACACTTAGGAACACTGAAGCTTTCTTT.